In its sample, the clone carrying this TCR beta chain was seen a few times. Its antigen remains unknown. The same CDR3 also results from other DNA sequences found in this sample. The sample is drawn from a study of shared clonotypes between healthy human individuals. Negatively enriched CD4+ T cells were divided by CD45RA into naive and memory. V was trimmed by 4 bases and J by 4 bases, leaving 23 bases between them. Germline CDR1 and CDR2: SGHTA and FQGNSA. This CDR3 has 18 residues. Whole-study findings and limits: Represented diversity, genetic and exposure-history alike, was limited by few donors. About 5% was the fraction of naive CD4 clonotypes found shared across several donors.

Using immunoSEQ multiplex PCR, the repertoire was profiled, and TCRdb retains in-frame clones only, with some absent. Of 950,000 to 1,200,000 clones in the sample, about 80% are singletons; the top ten hold approximately 0.9%. The rearrangement links TRBV7-2 to TRBJ2-1; possible D gene TRBD1, 6 bases. This clonotype was sampled from a man in his late teens or twenties in good health. Some clones in this sample may be carry-over from other donors' samples. Sequencing was carried out using memory CD4+ T cells from PBMCs. Documented subset: CD45RA-negative fraction. CDR3 region: CASSSTGFGDDSYNEQFF. The CDR3 nucleotides are TGTGCCAGCAGCTCAACAGGGTTCGGGGACGATTCATACAATGAGCAGTTCTTC.